This T cell receptor (beta chain) is drawn from a study of CD8 T cells in ankylosing spondylitis. Study outcomes and limitations: There was a TCR beta motif, made of eight highly homologous variants, that appeared characteristic of ankylosing spondylitis blood. Clones linked with disease were CD8+ and fairly uncommon in the peripheral blood. In ankylosing spondylitis patients, matched synovial fluid reportedly showed significant enrichment of disease-linked clones.

TCRdb redid the calling of the 5' RACE reads with MiXCR, one entry per CDR3 protein. The sample includes about 150,000 distinct CDR3 sequences, 11% seen only once; the top ten take about 4%. V lost 3 bases to trimming and J lost 8 bases; unmatched junction nucleotides: 5. The V gene's germline CDR1 is SGHRS and CDR2 YFSETQ. The CDR3 contains 15 residues. This clonotype was counted between two and nine times. What it binds is not known. J is TRBJ2-1 and V is TRBV5-1; the match to TRBD2 covers 13 bases. This TCR derives from a female donor with ankylosing spondylitis or in good health (not recorded which). Sequenced sample: blood, either unsorted or a sorted T cell fraction (not recorded which). CDR3 loop: CASSSLAGGPHEQFF. Here the CDR3 DNA reads TGCGCCAGCAGCTCACTAGCGGGAGGGCCGCATGAGCAGTTCTTC.